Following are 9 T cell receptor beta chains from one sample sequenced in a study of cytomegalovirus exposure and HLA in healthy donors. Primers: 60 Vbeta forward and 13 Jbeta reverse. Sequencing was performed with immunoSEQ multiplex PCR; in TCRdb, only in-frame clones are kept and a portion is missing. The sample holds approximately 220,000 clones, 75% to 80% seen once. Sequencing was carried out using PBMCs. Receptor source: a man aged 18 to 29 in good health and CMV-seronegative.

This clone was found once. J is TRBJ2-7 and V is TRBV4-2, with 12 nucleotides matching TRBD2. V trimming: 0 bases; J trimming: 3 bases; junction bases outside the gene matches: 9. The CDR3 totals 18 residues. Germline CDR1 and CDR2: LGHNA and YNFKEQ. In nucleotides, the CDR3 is TGTGCCAGCAGCCAAGATAACGGACTAGCGGGGATTGGCTACGAGCAGTACTTC. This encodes CASSQDNGLAGIGYEQYF.

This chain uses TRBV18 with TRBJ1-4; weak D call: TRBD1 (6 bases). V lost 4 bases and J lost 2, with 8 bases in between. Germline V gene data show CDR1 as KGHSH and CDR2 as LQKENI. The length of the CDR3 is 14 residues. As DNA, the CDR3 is TGTGCCAGCTCACTCGGACAGACTAATGAAAAACTGTTTTTT. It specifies CASSLGQTNEKLFF.

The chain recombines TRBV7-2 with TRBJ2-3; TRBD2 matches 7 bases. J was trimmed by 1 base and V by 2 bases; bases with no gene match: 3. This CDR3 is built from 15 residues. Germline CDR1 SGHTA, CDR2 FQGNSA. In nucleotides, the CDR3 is TGTGCCAGCAGCTTATACGCGGGAGGCACAGATACGCAGTATTTT. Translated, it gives CASSLYAGGTDTQYF.

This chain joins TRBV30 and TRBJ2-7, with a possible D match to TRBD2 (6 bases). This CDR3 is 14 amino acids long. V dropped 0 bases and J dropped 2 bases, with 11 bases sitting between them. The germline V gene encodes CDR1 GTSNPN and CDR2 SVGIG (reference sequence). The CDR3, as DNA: TGTGCCTGGAGTGTCTGGTCGGGGGCCTACGAGCAGTACTTC. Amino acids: CAWSVWSGAYEQYF.

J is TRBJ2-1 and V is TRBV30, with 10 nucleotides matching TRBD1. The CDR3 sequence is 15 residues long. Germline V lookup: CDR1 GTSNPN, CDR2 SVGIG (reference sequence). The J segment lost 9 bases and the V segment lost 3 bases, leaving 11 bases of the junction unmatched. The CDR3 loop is CAWRFGDRGIGEQFF. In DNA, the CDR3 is TGTGCCTGGAGGTTCGGGGACAGGGGAATCGGTGAGCAGTTCTTC.

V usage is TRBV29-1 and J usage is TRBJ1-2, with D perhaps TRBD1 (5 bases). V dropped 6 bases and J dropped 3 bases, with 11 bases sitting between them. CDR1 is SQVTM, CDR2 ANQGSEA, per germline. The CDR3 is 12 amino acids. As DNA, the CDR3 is TGCAGCGTCTCCAGGGTGGACTATGGCTACACCTTC. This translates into CSVSRVDYGYTF. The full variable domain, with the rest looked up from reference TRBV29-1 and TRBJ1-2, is SAVISQKPSRDICQRGTSLTIQCQVDSQVTMMFWYRQQPGQSLTLIATANQGSEATYESGFVIDKFPISRPNLTFSTLTVSNMSPEDSSIYLCSVSRVDYGYTFGSGTRLTVV.

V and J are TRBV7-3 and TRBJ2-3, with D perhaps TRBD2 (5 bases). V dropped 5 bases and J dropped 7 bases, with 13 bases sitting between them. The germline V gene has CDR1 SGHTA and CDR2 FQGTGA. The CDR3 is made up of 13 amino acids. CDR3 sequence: CASSPDFFYTQYF. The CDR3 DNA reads TGTGCCAGCAGCCCGGACTTTTTTTATACGCAGTATTTT.

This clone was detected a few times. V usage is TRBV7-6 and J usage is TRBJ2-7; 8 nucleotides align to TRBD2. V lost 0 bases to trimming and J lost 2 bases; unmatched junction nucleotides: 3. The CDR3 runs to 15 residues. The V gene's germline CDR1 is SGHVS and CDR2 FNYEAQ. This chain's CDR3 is CASSLAAGGPYEQYF. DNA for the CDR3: TGTGCCAGCAGCTTAGCGGCGGGAGGACCCTACGAGCAGTACTTC. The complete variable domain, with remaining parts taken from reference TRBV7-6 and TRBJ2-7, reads GAGVSQSPRYKVTKRGQDVALRCDPISGHVSLYWYRQALGQGPEFLTYFNYEAQQDKSGLPNDRFSAERPEGSISTLTIQRTEQRDSAMYRCASSLAAGGPYEQYFGPGTRLTVT.

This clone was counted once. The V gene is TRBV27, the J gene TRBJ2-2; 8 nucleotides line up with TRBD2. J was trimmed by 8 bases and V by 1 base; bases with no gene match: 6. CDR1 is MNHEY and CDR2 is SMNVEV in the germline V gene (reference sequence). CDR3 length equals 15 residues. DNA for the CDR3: TGTGCCAGCAGTTTATATCGGGGGGGCGGAGGGGAGCTGTTTTTT. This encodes CASSLYRGGGGELFF.